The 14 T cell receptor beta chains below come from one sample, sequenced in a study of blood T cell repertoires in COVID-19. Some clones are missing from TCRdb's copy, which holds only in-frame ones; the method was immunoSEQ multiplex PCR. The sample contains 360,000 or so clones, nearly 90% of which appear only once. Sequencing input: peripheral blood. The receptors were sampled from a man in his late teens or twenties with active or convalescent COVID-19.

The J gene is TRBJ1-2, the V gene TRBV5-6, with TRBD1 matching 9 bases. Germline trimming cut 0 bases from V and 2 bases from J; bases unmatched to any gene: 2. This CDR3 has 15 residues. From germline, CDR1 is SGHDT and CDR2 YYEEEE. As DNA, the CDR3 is TGTGCCAGCAGCTTGGGGGACAGGGAGAACTATGGCTACACCTTC. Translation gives CASSLGDRENYGYTF.

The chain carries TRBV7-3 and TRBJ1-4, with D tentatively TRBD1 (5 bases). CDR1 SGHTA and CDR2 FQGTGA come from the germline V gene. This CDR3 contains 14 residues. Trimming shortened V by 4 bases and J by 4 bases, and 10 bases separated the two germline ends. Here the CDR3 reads CASSSQGYNEKLFF. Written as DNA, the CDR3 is TGTGCCAGCAGCTCGCAGGGTTATAATGAAAAACTGTTTTTT. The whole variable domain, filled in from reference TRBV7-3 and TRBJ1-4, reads GAGVSQTPSNKVTEKGKYVELRCDPISGHTALYWYRQSLGQGPEFLIYFQGTGAADDSGLPNDRFFAVRPEGSVSTLKIQRTERGDSAVYLCASSSQGYNEKLFFGSGTQLSVL.

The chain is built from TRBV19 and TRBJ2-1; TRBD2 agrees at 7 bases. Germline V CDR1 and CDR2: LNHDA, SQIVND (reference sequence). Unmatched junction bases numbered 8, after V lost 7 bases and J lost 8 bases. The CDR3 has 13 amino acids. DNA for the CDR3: TGTGCCAGTATAGGCGGGAGCCAAGATGAGCAGTTCTTC. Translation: CASIGGSQDEQFF.

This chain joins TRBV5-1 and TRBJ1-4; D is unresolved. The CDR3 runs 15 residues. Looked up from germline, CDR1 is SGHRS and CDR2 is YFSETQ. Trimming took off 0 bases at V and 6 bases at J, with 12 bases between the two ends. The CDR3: CASSLAPRQDEKLFF. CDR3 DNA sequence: TGCGCCAGCAGCTTGGCCCCAAGGCAGGATGAAAAACTGTTTTTT.

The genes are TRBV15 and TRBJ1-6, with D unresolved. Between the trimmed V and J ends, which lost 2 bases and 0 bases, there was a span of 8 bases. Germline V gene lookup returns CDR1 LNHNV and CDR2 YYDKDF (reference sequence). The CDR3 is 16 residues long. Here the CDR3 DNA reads TGTGCCACCAGCAGATCGGTGAACTCCTATAATTCACCCCTCCACTTT. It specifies CATSRSVNSYNSPLHF. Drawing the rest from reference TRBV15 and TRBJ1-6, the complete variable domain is DAMVIQNPRYQVTQFGKPVTLSCSQTLNHNVMYWYQQKSSQAPKLLFHYYDKDFNNEADTPDNFQSRRPNTSFCFLDIRSPGLGDTAMYLCATSRSVNSYNSPLHFGNGTRLTVT.

CDR3 nucleotides: TGTGCCAGCAGTGCCGGCCCGACTAGCGGGATAACGGGTACGCAGTATTTT. Translation: CASSAGPTSGITGTQYF. J is TRBJ2-3 and V is TRBV27; 11 bases map to TRBD2. Germline trimming cut 5 bases from V and 8 bases from J; bases unmatched to any gene: 15. This CDR3 is 17 amino acids long. Germline loops: CDR1 MNHEY, CDR2 SMNVEV (reference sequence).

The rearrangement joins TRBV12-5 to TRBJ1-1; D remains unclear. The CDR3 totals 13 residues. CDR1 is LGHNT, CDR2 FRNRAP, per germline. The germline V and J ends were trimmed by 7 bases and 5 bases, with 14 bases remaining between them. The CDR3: CASAPLTETEAFF. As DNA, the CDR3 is TGTGCTAGTGCCCCGCTCACGGAGACTGAAGCTTTCTTT. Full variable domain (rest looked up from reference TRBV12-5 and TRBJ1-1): DARVTQTPRHKVTEMGQEVTMRCQPILGHNTVFWYRQTMMQGLELLAYFRNRAPLDDSGMPKDRFSAEMPDATLATLKIQPSEPRDSAVYFCASAPLTETEAFFGQGTRLTVV.

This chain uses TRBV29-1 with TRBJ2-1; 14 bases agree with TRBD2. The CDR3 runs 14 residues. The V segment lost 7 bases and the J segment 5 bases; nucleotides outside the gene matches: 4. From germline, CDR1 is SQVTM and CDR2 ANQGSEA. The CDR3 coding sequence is TGCAGCGCCGGACTAGCGGGGGGAGACAATGAGCAGTTCTTC. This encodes CSAGLAGGDNEQFF.

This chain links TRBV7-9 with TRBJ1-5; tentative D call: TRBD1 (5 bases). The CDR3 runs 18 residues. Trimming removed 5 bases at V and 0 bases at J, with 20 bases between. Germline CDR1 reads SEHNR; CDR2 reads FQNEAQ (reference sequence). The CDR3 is CASSASMGGGYSNQPQHF. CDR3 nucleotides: TGTGCCAGCAGCGCCTCGATGGGGGGGGGTTATAGCAATCAGCCCCAGCATTTT.

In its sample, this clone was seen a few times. The CDR3 here is CASSDYERESNEQFF. Here the CDR3 DNA reads TGTGCCAGCAGTGATTACGAGCGGGAGAGCAATGAGCAGTTCTTC. The genes are TRBV25-1 and TRBJ2-1; TRBD2 matches at 8 bases. The J segment lost 6 bases and the V segment lost 3 bases, leaving 7 bases of the junction unmatched. Germline V gene lookup returns CDR1 MGHDK and CDR2 SYGVNS. The CDR3 is 15 amino acids. Looking up the rest from reference TRBV25-1 and TRBJ2-1 gives the full variable domain: EADIYQTPRYLVIGTGKKITLECSQTMGHDKMYWYQQDPGMELHLIHYSYGVNSTEKGDLSSESTVSRIRTEHFPLTLESARPSHTSQYLCASSDYERESNEQFFGPGTRLTVL.

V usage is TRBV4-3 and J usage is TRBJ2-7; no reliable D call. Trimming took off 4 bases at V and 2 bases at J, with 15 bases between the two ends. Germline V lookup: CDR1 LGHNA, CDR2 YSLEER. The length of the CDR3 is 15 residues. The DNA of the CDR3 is TGCGCCAGCAGCCGCTTGGATGACATTCCCTACGAGCAGTACTTC. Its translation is CASSRLDDIPYEQYF.

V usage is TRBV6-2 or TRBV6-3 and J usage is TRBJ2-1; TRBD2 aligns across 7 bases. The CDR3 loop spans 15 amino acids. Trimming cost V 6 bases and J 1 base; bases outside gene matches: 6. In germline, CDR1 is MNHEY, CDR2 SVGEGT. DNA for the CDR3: TGTGCCAGCAGCCCTCGGGGGGTATCCTACAATGAGCAGTTCTTC. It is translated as CASSPRGVSYNEQFF.

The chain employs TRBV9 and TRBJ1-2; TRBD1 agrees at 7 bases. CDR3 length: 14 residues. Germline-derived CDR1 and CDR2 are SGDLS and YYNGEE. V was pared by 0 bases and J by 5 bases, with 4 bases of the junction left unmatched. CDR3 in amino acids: CASSVENRGYGYTF. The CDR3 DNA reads TGTGCCAGCAGCGTAGAAAACAGGGGATATGGCTACACCTTC.

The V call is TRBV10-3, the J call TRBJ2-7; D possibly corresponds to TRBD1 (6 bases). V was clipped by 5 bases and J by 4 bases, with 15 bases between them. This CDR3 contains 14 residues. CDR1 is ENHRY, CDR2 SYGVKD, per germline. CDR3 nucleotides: TGTGCCATCAGTATGGACGGGACACCGTACGAGCAGTACTTC. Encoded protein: CAISMDGTPYEQYF.